Given below is one T cell receptor beta chain in context. The entry originates in a study of blood T cell repertoires in COVID-19. Study processing details: Nucleated cell number was recorded as an estimate derived from reference gene primer amplification. Assay: immunoSEQ multiplex PCR; the TCRdb copy retains only in-frame clones and omits some. Clone size and the V and J calls come from that table; the DNA yielded D and trimming. Of about 320,000 clones listed, 85% to 95% are singletons. The CDR3 runs to 13 residues. CDR1 SGHRS and CDR2 YFSETQ come from the germline V gene. V was shortened by 7 bases and J by 2 bases, with 12 bases between the two germline ends. This study enrolled people aged about 18 to 100 from 24 US geographic areas. Cohorts were based on clinical histories the participants reported. Those designated as exposed participants met a COVID-19 case within 2 weeks before study entry.

This TCR was sampled from a woman between 25 and 40 years old who had been exposed to COVID-19. The material sequenced was PBMCs or T cells enriched from blood (not recorded which). The rearrangement uses TRBV5-1 and TRBJ1-1, with D unclear. The CDR3 nucleotides read TGCGCCAGCTTCCTGGCGGAAAACACTGAAGCTTTCTTT. Amino acid sequence: CASFLAENTEAFF.